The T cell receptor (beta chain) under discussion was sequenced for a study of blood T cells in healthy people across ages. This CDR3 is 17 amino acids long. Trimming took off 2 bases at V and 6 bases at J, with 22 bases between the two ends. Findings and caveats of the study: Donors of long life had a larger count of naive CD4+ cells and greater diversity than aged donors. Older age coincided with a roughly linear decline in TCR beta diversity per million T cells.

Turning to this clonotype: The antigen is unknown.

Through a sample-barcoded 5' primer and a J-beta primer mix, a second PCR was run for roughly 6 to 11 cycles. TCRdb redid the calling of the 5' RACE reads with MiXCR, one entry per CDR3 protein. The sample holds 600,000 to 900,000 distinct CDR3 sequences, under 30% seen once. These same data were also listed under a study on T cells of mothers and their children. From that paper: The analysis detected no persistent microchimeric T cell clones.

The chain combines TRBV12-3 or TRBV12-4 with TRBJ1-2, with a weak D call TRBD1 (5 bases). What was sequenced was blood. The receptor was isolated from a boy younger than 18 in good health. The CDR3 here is CASSLSGGIPGFHGYTF. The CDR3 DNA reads TGTGCCAGCAGTTTATCGGGGGGTATCCCGGGGTTCCATGGCTACACCTTC.